The source of this T cell receptor (beta chain) is a study of T cells after yellow fever vaccination. The CDR3 is 16 amino acids. Germline loops: CDR1 SEHNR, CDR2 FQNEAQ (reference sequence). V was clipped by 5 bases and J by 7 bases; unmatched bases: 8. TCRdb re-derived calls from the 5' RACE reads in MiXCR, one entry per CDR3 protein. Counted here are around 530,000 distinct CDR3 sequences, roughly 17% occurring once; the ten biggest clones make up around 15%. This clonotype was picked up a small number of times. Its target is unknown. Study findings and constraints: Post-booster reappearance was seen for most primary-vaccination clones (about 96% CD4, around 91% CD8).

This material consisted of PBMCs, taken about 5 days after the first yellow fever vaccination. The gene calls are TRBV7-9 and TRBJ2-1, with 13 bases matching TRBD2. This sequence originates from a man in his late teens or twenties who received the YFV17D yellow fever vaccine. The CDR3 nucleotides read TGTGCCAGCAGCACCAAACCGGGACTAGCGGGGAATGAGCAGTTCTTC. Translated: CASSTKPGLAGNEQFF. Together with reference TRBV7-9 and TRBJ2-1, the CDR3 gives the full variable domain: DTGVSQNPRHKITKRGQNVTFRCDPISEHNRLYWYRQTLGQGPEFLTYFQNEAQLEKSRLLSDRFSAERPKGSFSTLEIQRTEQGDSAMYLCASSTKPGLAGNEQFFGPGTRLTVL.